This T cell receptor beta chain is from a study of cytomegalovirus exposure and HLA in healthy donors. V lost 0 bases and J lost 7; bases outside the gene matches: 5. The CDR3 consists of 16 residues. Looked up from germline, CDR1 is SNHLY and CDR2 is FYNNEI. PCR used 60 Vbeta primers and 13 Jbeta primers. The method was immunoSEQ multiplex PCR; TCRdb's version includes in-frame clones alone and lacks a portion of them. Among fewer than 90,000 clones listed, about 80% were seen once. Sequencing input: PBMCs. V usage is TRBV2 and J usage is TRBJ2-3, with TRBD1 identical over 12 bases. The source is a female donor in good health and CMV-seronegative. CDR3 DNA: TGTGCCAGCAGTGAAGCCGGGACAGGGGGCGGGAATACGCAGTATTTT. As protein: CASSEAGTGGGNTQYF.